The T cell receptor beta chain described here comes from a study of blood T cell repertoires in COVID-19. The overall study: The United States, Italy and Spain were the sources of the acute and convalescent COVID-19 samples. PBMCs, B-cell-depleted T cells, or T cells were the source of the cDNA or gDNA that made up the material.

As handled by the study authors: By means of reference gene primer amplification, nucleated cell counts were estimated. The method was immunoSEQ multiplex PCR; TCRdb's version includes in-frame clones alone and lacks a portion of them. V and J calls and clone size are given by that table; D and trimming were obtained from the DNA. The table shows roughly 310,000 clones, with roughly 90% occurring only once. Germline lookup yields CDR1 KGHDR and CDR2 SFDVKD. The CDR3 runs 13 residues. V lost 7 bases to trimming and J lost 3 bases; unmatched junction nucleotides: 1. The chain couples TRBV24-1 to TRBJ2-3; 9 bases agree with TRBD1. The TCR comes from a woman in her forties or fifties with active or convalescent COVID-19. Source material: peripheral blood. The CDR3 bases are TGTGCCACCAGCGGACAGGGGACAGATACGCAGTATTTT. Its translation is CATSGQGTDTQYF.